A selection of T cell receptor beta chains follows, all from one sample in a study of shared clonotypes between healthy human individuals. Clones were read by immunoSEQ multiplex PCR, and TCRdb kept only the in-frame ones, dropping some. The repertoire has roughly 2,000,000 clones, roughly 94% of them found once; the top ten carry approximately 1.2%. What was sequenced was naive CD8+ T cells sorted from blood. All receptors derive from a man aged 18 to 35 in good health. Both conserved end residues are part of each CDR3. A D gene is named only where the DNA matches it firmly. Some rows mark clone size as missing; the rest say once, few, many or name a class of expanded clone.

>TRBV9|.|.|TRBJ2-3
TGTGCCAGCAGCGTAGGTGGGCTAGCCGATACGCAGTATTTT
CASSVGGLADTQYF
>TRBV13|TRBD2|.|TRBJ2-7
TGTGCCAGCAGCTCGGCGACTAGCGGAGTTTACGAGCAGTACTTC
CASSSATSGVYEQYF
>TRBV13|.|.|TRBJ1-1
TGTGCCAGCAGCTTAGTGGGTAACACTGAAGCTTTCTTT
CASSLVGNTEAFF
>TRBV7-2|.|.|TRBJ2-5
TGTGCCAGCAGCTTAGCTAAGGAGAACCAAGAGACCCAGTACTTC
CASSLAKENQETQYF
>TRBV15|TRBD1|once|TRBJ1-2
TGTGCCACCAGCCGACAGGGGGGAAACTATGGCTACACCTTC
CATSRQGGNYGYTF
>TRBV11-2|.|once|TRBJ2-5
TGTGCCAGCAGCTTAGTCGGAGTCCAAGAGACCCAGTACTTC
CASSLVGVQETQYF
>TRBV7-3|TRBD1|.|TRBJ1-6
TGTGCCAGCAGCTTAACGCCGGGACAGGGGACCTCACCCCTCCACTTT
CASSLTPGQGTSPLHF
>TRBV6-5|.|.|TRBJ2-7
TGTGCCAGCGCCCTGGGATCCGTGGACGAGCAGTACTTC
CASALGSVDEQYF
>TRBV5-3|.|once|TRBJ2-3
TGTGCCAGAAGCTTTCCGGACAGACGGAACACAGATACGCAGTATTTT
CARSFPDRRNTDTQYF
>TRBV10-3|.|.|TRBJ1-5
TGTGCCATCAGGCCCTCAGACGATCAGCCCCAGCATTTT
CAIRPSDDQPQHF
>TRBV7-8|TRBD2|.|TRBJ2-3
TGTGCCAGCAGCTTTGCGGGAGGGAGGGATACGCAGTATTTT
CASSFAGGRDTQYF
>TRBV9|.|.|TRBJ1-3
TGTGCCAGCAGCCTGGGAGGGGGCTCTGGAAACACCATATATTTT
CASSLGGGSGNTIYF
>TRBV5-4|.|.|TRBJ2-3
TGTGCCAGCAGCTCACTAGGAGGGATCACAGATACGCAGTATTTT
CASSSLGGITDTQYF
>TRBV4-2|.|.|TRBJ1-5
TGTGCCAGCAGCCCCTGGGACAGCAATCAGCCCCAGCATTTT
CASSPWDSNQPQHF
>TRBV13|TRBD2|.|TRBJ2-7
TGTGCCAGCAGCTTAGATCGGGGGGGGTCCGAGCAGTACTTC
CASSLDRGGSEQYF
>TRBV9|.|.|TRBJ2-1
TGTGCCAGCAGCGTAGGTGATCCCACGGAGCAGTTCTTC
CASSVGDPTEQFF
>TRBV11-2|.|.|TRBJ2-1
TGTGCCAGCAGCTTAGTAGGAACAGACCCCGATGAGCAGTTCTTC
CASSLVGTDPDEQFF
>TRBV5-6|.|.|TRBJ1-3
TGTGCCAGCAGCTTGGGGACAGTTGGAAACACCATATATTTT
CASSLGTVGNTIYF
>TRBV28|TRBD1|.|TRBJ2-1
TGTGCCAGCAGTTTGTCCGGGACAGGGGTGTACAATGAGCAGTTCTTC
CASSLSGTGVYNEQFF
>TRBV25-1|.|.|TRBJ2-1
TGTGCCAGCAGTGAATATGGCGGGGGCGCCTACAATGAGCAGTTCTTC
CASSEYGGGAYNEQFF
>TRBV9|.|.|TRBJ2-3
TGTGCCAGCAGCGAGCCCCACTCGGGGGCGGGGACAGATACGCAGTATTTT
CASSEPHSGAGTDTQYF
>TRBV9|.|.|TRBJ2-3
TGTGCCAGCAGCGTAGAGGGTCAGGAAGATACGCAGTATTTT
CASSVEGQEDTQYF
>TRBV7-6|TRBD2|.|TRBJ2-1
TGTGCCAGCAGCACCAGACTAGCGATTGGTTATGAGCAGTTCTTC
CASSTRLAIGYEQFF
>TRBV5-1|.|.|TRBJ2-3
TGCGCCAGCAGCTGGACCGACTTCTCTAGCACAGATACGCAGTATTTT
CASSWTDFSSTDTQYF
>TRBV7-9|.|.|TRBJ2-5
TGTGCCAGCAGCGGCGTGTGGCTGGAGACCCAGTACTTC
CASSGVWLETQYF
>TRBV10-3|.|.|TRBJ2-3
TGTGCCACCCTTGACGGGGAGGGGGACCGAGATACGCAGTATTTT
CATLDGEGDRDTQYF
>TRBV12-5|TRBD1|.|TRBJ2-5
TGTGCTAGTGGTTTGGCGACGACAGGGGAGAACCAAGAGACCCAGTACTTC
CASGLATTGENQETQYF
>TRBV7-8|TRBD2|.|TRBJ2-5
TGTGCCAGCAGCTTAGGACTAGCGGGGGGAACCTTGCAAGAGACCCAGTACTTC
CASSLGLAGGTLQETQYF
>TRBV4-3|.|.|TRBJ2-6
TGCGCCAGCAGCCAAGAGTTGAACCAGGAAGGGGCCAACGTCCTGACTTTC
CASSQELNQEGANVLTF
>TRBV27|.|.|TRBJ1-6
TGTGCCAGCAGTTGGGGGGAAAGGGATTCACCCCTCCACTTT
CASSWGERDSPLHF
>TRBV7-8|TRBD2|.|TRBJ2-1
TGTGCCAGCAGCTTAGCGGTGGACAGGGGACTAGCGGGAGGGCAGTTCTTC
CASSLAVDRGLAGGQFF
>TRBV27|.|.|TRBJ2-7
TGTGCCAGCAGAGTCGCCGGGGGTGGGACCTACGAGCAGTACTTC
CASRVAGGGTYEQYF
>TRBV30|.|.|TRBJ2-7
TGTGCCTGGGGCCCGTCGGACGAGCAGTACTTC
CAWGPSDEQYF
>TRBV21-1|.|.|TRBJ2-5
TGTGCCAGCAGCAAAGAAATAACCGGGACATTCAGTGAGACCCAGTACTTC
CASSKEITGTFSETQYF
>TRBV2|TRBD1|.|TRBJ2-2
TGTGCCAGCAGTGATGATGGGACAGGGGTGAGCACCGGGGAGCTGTTTTTT
CASSDDGTGVSTGELFF
>TRBV7-2|.|.|TRBJ1-1
TGTGCCAGCAGCTTAGTGTCCCGAACTGAAGCTTTCTTT
CASSLVSRTEAFF
>TRBV12-5|TRBD2|.|TRBJ2-1
TGTGCTAGTGGTTTAGACGCCCGGGCGGGAGCGATCAATGAGCAGTTCTTC
CASGLDARAGAINEQFF
>TRBV2|.|.|TRBJ1-1
TGTGCCAGCAGTCCCGGGACCGAGAACACTGAAGCTTTCTTT
CASSPGTENTEAFF
>TRBV7-9|.|.|TRBJ2-3
TGTGCCAGCAGCGCTGCTAGCACAGATACGCAGTATTTT
CASSAASTDTQYF
>TRBV19|.|.|TRBJ1-6
TGTGCCAGTAGTATTGATAGGTGGAGCTCCTATAATTCACCCCTCCACTTT
CASSIDRWSSYNSPLHF
>TRBV21-1|.|.|TRBJ1-1
TGTGCCAGCAGCCCCCACCGAGGGGTTAGGTCGCGTACGGTGAACACTGAAGCTTTCTTT
CASSPHRGVRSRTVNTEAFF
>TRBV14|.|once|TRBJ1-6
TGTGCCAGCAGCCAAGGGCCGGGGGTAAATTCACCCCTCCACTTT
CASSQGPGVNSPLHF
>TRBV6-1|TRBD1|.|TRBJ2-7
TGTGCCAGCAGTGAAGAAGGGACAGGGGTTGACTACGAGCAGTACTTC
CASSEEGTGVDYEQYF
>TRBV7-8|.|once|TRBJ2-1
TGTGCCAGCAGCCGACCGACATTCTACAATGAGCAGTTCTTC
CASSRPTFYNEQFF
>TRBV7-9|TRBD1|.|TRBJ2-7
TGTGCCAGCAGCTTAGACAGGGGGCCGGACGAGCAGTACTTC
CASSLDRGPDEQYF
>TRBV6-1|TRBD2|.|TRBJ2-3
TGTGCCAGCAGTGAGGCGGGGGGTCACACAGATACGCAGTATTTT
CASSEAGGHTDTQYF
>TRBV7-6|TRBD1|.|TRBJ1-3
TGTGCCAGCAGCTTAACCGGACAGGGTAGTGGAAACACCATATATTTT
CASSLTGQGSGNTIYF
>TRBV19|.|.|TRBJ2-7
TGTGCCAGTAGTATAGGCCACAGCAACTACGAGCAGTACTTC
CASSIGHSNYEQYF
>TRBV6-5|.|.|TRBJ1-1
TGTGCCAGCAGTTACGGTTTTGAAGGGGGTTTGACTGAAGCTTTCTTT
CASSYGFEGGLTEAFF
>TRBV4-3|.|.|TRBJ1-6
TGCGCCAGCAGCCAAGGACAGGCCCCTTTAGATTCACCCCTCCACTTT
CASSQGQAPLDSPLHF